This is a list of T cell receptor beta chains from one sample in a study of identical twins. One entry per CDR3 protein results from TCRdb running MiXCR on the 5' RACE reads. The sample has around 960,000 distinct CDR3 sequences; around 12% are singletons. In addition, the sample was reused for a study of yellow fever vaccine responses in identical twins.

Source material: PBMCs. The source is a woman under 30 in good health. CDR3s include the opening cysteine and the closing phenylalanine or tryptophan. The D gene is left open where the match is weak. Size is omitted from some rows. Given values are once, few, many or a class for expanded clones.

J gene: TRBJ2-3
clone size: few
D gene: NA
V gene: TRBV20-1
CDR3 protein: CSARTYPRDTQYF
CDR3 DNA: TGCAGTGCTCGGACTTATCCCAGGGATACGCAGTATTTT

J gene: TRBJ2-3
clone size: many
D gene: NA
V gene: TRBV10-3
CDR3 protein: CAISERRSTDTQYF
CDR3 DNA: TGTGCCATCAGTGAGCGTAGGAGCACAGATACGCAGTATTTT

J gene: TRBJ1-1
clone size: NA
D gene: TRBD1
V gene: TRBV6-5
CDR3 protein: CASSYDRENTEAFF
CDR3 DNA: TGTGCCAGCAGTTACGACAGGGAGAACACTGAAGCTTTCTTT

J gene: TRBJ2-7
clone size: NA
D gene: TRBD1
V gene: TRBV7-8
CDR3 protein: CASSIDIQGYEQYF
CDR3 DNA: TGTGCCAGCAGCATAGACATACAGGGGTACGAGCAGTACTTC

J gene: TRBJ1-1
clone size: few
D gene: NA
V gene: TRBV2
CDR3 protein: CAIVRQNTEAFF
CDR3 DNA: TGTGCCATCGTCAGGCAAAACACTGAAGCTTTCTTT

J gene: TRBJ2-3
clone size: NA
D gene: TRBD2
V gene: TRBV27
CDR3 protein: CASSLGRGVTTDTQYF
CDR3 DNA: TGTGCCAGCAGTTTAGGGCGGGGGGTAACCACAGATACGCAGTATTTT

J gene: TRBJ2-1
clone size: NA
D gene: TRBD2
V gene: TRBV7-2
CDR3 protein: CASSFGVAGGPGEQFF
CDR3 DNA: TGTGCCAGCAGCTTTGGGGTAGCGGGAGGGCCGGGTGAGCAGTTCTTC

J gene: TRBJ2-3
clone size: few
D gene: NA
V gene: TRBV3-1
CDR3 protein: CASSPTGTRRDTQYF
CDR3 DNA: TGTGCCAGCAGCCCTACAGGGACTCGGAGGGATACGCAGTATTTT

J gene: TRBJ1-1
clone size: NA
D gene: TRBD1
V gene: TRBV20-1
CDR3 protein: CNPTGDTEAFF
CDR3 DNA: TGCAACCCGACAGGGGACACTGAAGCTTTCTTT

J gene: TRBJ2-1
clone size: NA
D gene: NA
V gene: TRBV4-1
CDR3 protein: CASSQVALRAYNEQFF
CDR3 DNA: TGCGCCAGCAGCCAAGTGGCTCTGAGAGCCTACAATGAGCAGTTCTTC

J gene: TRBJ2-5
clone size: NA
D gene: TRBD1
V gene: TRBV7-9
CDR3 protein: CASSFGTGEQETQYF
CDR3 DNA: TGTGCCAGCAGCTTTGGGACAGGAGAGCAAGAGACCCAGTACTTC

J gene: TRBJ2-7
clone size: many
D gene: NA
V gene: TRBV27
CDR3 protein: CASSFLSSGDYEQYF
CDR3 DNA: TGTGCCAGCAGTTTCTTGTCGTCAGGTGACTACGAGCAGTACTTC

J gene: TRBJ2-5
clone size: few
D gene: TRBD2
V gene: TRBV4-2
CDR3 protein: CASSQVSSGGTQETQYF
CDR3 DNA: TGTGCCAGCAGCCAAGTATCTAGCGGGGGGACACAAGAGACCCAGTACTTC

J gene: TRBJ2-1
clone size: NA
D gene: TRBD1
V gene: TRBV6-2/TRBV6-3
CDR3 protein: CASTGQGADEQFF
CDR3 DNA: TGTGCCAGCACTGGACAGGGGGCCGATGAGCAGTTCTTC

J gene: TRBJ2-7
clone size: few
D gene: TRBD2
V gene: TRBV11-2
CDR3 protein: CASSSVAGGSYEQYF
CDR3 DNA: TGTGCCAGCAGTTCCGTAGCGGGAGGCTCCTACGAGCAGTACTTC

J gene: TRBJ1-1
clone size: few
D gene: NA
V gene: TRBV5-6
CDR3 protein: CASSYVRAEAFF
CDR3 DNA: TGTGCCAGCAGCTACGTCCGGGCGGAAGCTTTCTTT

J gene: TRBJ2-1
clone size: many
D gene: NA
V gene: TRBV29-1
CDR3 protein: CSTPAGLNEQFF
CDR3 DNA: TGCAGCACCCCGGCCGGGCTTAATGAGCAGTTCTTC

J gene: TRBJ2-1
clone size: few
D gene: TRBD2
V gene: TRBV7-3
CDR3 protein: CASSKSGTQRNEQFF
CDR3 DNA: TGTGCCAGCAGCAAAAGCGGGACCCAACGAAATGAGCAGTTCTTC

J gene: TRBJ2-3
clone size: NA
D gene: NA
V gene: TRBV12-3/TRBV12-4
CDR3 protein: CASSYQAQITDTQYF
CDR3 DNA: TGTGCCAGCAGTTACCAGGCCCAGATCACAGATACGCAGTATTTT

J gene: TRBJ2-1
clone size: many
D gene: NA
V gene: TRBV20-1
CDR3 protein: CSARVGYNEQFF
CDR3 DNA: TGCAGTGCTAGAGTTGGGTACAATGAGCAGTTCTTC

J gene: TRBJ2-3
clone size: NA
D gene: NA
V gene: TRBV9
CDR3 protein: CASSVISVGTDTQYF
CDR3 DNA: TGTGCCAGCAGCGTGATTAGCGTCGGCACAGATACGCAGTATTTT

J gene: TRBJ2-3
clone size: NA
D gene: TRBD1
V gene: TRBV29-1
CDR3 protein: CSAWTGFGTDTQYF
CDR3 DNA: TGCAGCGCGTGGACAGGGTTTGGCACAGATACGCAGTATTTT

J gene: TRBJ1-5
clone size: NA
D gene: NA
V gene: TRBV28
CDR3 protein: CASSFPGYYQPQHF
CDR3 DNA: TGTGCCAGCAGTTTCCCGGGATACTATCAGCCCCAGCATTTT

J gene: TRBJ2-1
clone size: few
D gene: NA
V gene: TRBV2
CDR3 protein: CAISDLTVYNEQFF
CDR3 DNA: TGTGCCATTTCGGACTTGACTGTCTACAATGAGCAGTTCTTC

J gene: TRBJ2-1
clone size: few
D gene: TRBD2
V gene: TRBV5-1
CDR3 protein: CASSLGLAGVINEQFF
CDR3 DNA: TGCGCCAGCAGCTTAGGACTAGCGGGAGTGATAAATGAGCAGTTCTTC

J gene: TRBJ2-3
clone size: many
D gene: NA
V gene: TRBV2
CDR3 protein: CASSAGPDTQYF
CDR3 DNA: TGTGCCAGCAGCGCAGGGCCAGATACGCAGTATTTT

J gene: TRBJ2-1
clone size: NA
D gene: TRBD2
V gene: TRBV4-1
CDR3 protein: CASGAGPTYNEQFF
CDR3 DNA: TGCGCCAGCGGAGCGGGACCAACCTACAATGAGCAGTTCTTC

J gene: TRBJ1-2
clone size: NA
D gene: NA
V gene: TRBV28
CDR3 protein: CASSSRSGADGYTF
CDR3 DNA: TGTGCCAGCAGTTCCCGATCAGGGGCGGATGGCTACACCTTC

J gene: TRBJ2-3
clone size: few
D gene: TRBD2
V gene: TRBV20-1
CDR3 protein: CSAIQREGTTDTQYF
CDR3 DNA: TGCAGTGCTATTCAGCGGGAGGGAACGACAGATACGCAGTATTTT

J gene: TRBJ2-1
clone size: many
D gene: TRBD2
V gene: TRBV20-1
CDR3 protein: CSARDPGLAGDEQFF
CDR3 DNA: TGCAGTGCTAGAGATCCCGGACTAGCGGGAGATGAGCAGTTCTTC

J gene: TRBJ1-1
clone size: few
D gene: NA
V gene: TRBV4-1
CDR3 protein: CASSQEVGTEAFF
CDR3 DNA: TGCGCCAGCAGCCAAGAAGTTGGCACTGAAGCTTTCTTT

J gene: TRBJ2-3
clone size: NA
D gene: TRBD1
V gene: TRBV5-1
CDR3 protein: CASRQGTGSRTDTQYF
CDR3 DNA: TGCGCCAGCAGGCAGGGGACAGGAAGTCGCACAGATACGCAGTATTTT

J gene: TRBJ2-1
clone size: few
D gene: TRBD2
V gene: TRBV7-9
CDR3 protein: CASSFPGGSSGYNEQFF
CDR3 DNA: TGTGCCAGCAGCTTCCCGGGAGGGTCATCGGGATACAATGAGCAGTTCTTC

J gene: TRBJ2-1
clone size: few
D gene: NA
V gene: TRBV7-9
CDR3 protein: CASSRIGPHPEQFF
CDR3 DNA: TGTGCCAGCAGCAGAATAGGCCCCCACCCCGAGCAGTTCTTC

J gene: TRBJ1-2
clone size: few
D gene: TRBD1
V gene: TRBV5-1
CDR3 protein: CASSLDSRGNYGYTF
CDR3 DNA: TGCGCCAGCAGCTTGGATTCCAGGGGGAACTATGGCTACACCTTC

J gene: TRBJ2-2
clone size: NA
D gene: NA
V gene: TRBV3-1
CDR3 protein: CASSHPGTPGELFF
CDR3 DNA: TGTGCCAGCAGCCACCCGGGAACCCCCGGGGAGCTGTTTTTT

J gene: TRBJ2-5
clone size: NA
D gene: NA
V gene: TRBV5-1
CDR3 protein: CASLGVPSEGIQETQYF
CDR3 DNA: TGCGCCAGCTTGGGGGTCCCTAGCGAGGGAATTCAAGAGACCCAGTACTTC

J gene: TRBJ2-4
clone size: few
D gene: NA
V gene: TRBV12-3/TRBV12-4
CDR3 protein: CASSFTGGGPAKNIQYF
CDR3 DNA: TGTGCCAGCAGTTTCACAGGTGGGGGACCCGCCAAAAACATTCAGTACTTC

J gene: TRBJ2-1
clone size: few
D gene: NA
V gene: TRBV3-1
CDR3 protein: CASSPGNFYNEQFF
CDR3 DNA: TGTGCCAGCAGCCCCGGTAACTTTTACAATGAGCAGTTCTTC

J gene: TRBJ2-7
clone size: NA
D gene: NA
V gene: TRBV29-1
CDR3 protein: CSVRDDRAGSSYEQYF
CDR3 DNA: TGCAGCGTTCGGGATGACAGGGCGGGATCATCCTACGAGCAGTACTTC